Listed here are 10 T cell receptor beta chains from one sample, sequenced in a study of response to subunit inactivated influenza vaccine listed by TCRdb under 2018. The library was built by means of RT-PCR. TCRdb lists the instrument as Illumina HiSeq 2500. The raw public reads went through TCRdb reprocessing: fastp at Q25, MiXCR clone calling, in-frame beta chains kept. Rows are unified per CDR3 protein, each entry keeping the most common DNA and genes. The sample records fewer than 800,000 distinct CDR3 sequences, about 15% of which are singletons. 9.5% to 13% of the sample is taken by the ten largest. The sample consisted of PBMCs from blood, taken 11 to 12 days after vaccination. These receptors all stem from a man between 50 and 59 years old who received an inactivated influenza vaccine. Donor details come from another sample of the same person, matched by shared clones.

This clonotype appeared a few times. The chain couples TRBV5-1 to TRBJ2-1, with 10 bases lining up with TRBD2. V gave up 4 bases and J gave up 5 bases; unmatched junction bases: 12. The CDR3 extends over 17 amino acids. The germline CDR1 and CDR2 sequences are SGHRS and YFSETQ. The CDR3 reads CASSPPASGSPNNEQFF. The DNA of the CDR3 is TGCGCCAGCAGCCCTCCCGCTAGCGGGAGTCCCAACAATGAGCAGTTCTTC.

The chain combines TRBV12-3 or TRBV12-4 with TRBJ2-7; TRBD2 matches 7 bases. Germline trimming cut 5 bases from V and 5 bases from J; bases unmatched to any gene: 9. The CDR3 sequence is 14 residues long. The CDR3 protein is CASSTQRGINEQYF. The CDR3 nucleotides are TGTGCCAGCAGTACACAGCGGGGTATTAACGAGCAGTACTTC.

The chain couples TRBV29-1 to TRBJ2-1; D possibly uses TRBD1 or TRBD2 (5 bases each). Germline values: CDR1 SQVTM, CDR2 ANQGSEA. The CDR3 totals 13 residues. The V and J ends lost 5 bases and 7 bases respectively, with 15 bases between them. CDR3 sequence reads: CSVPSRVVNEQFF. The CDR3 nucleotides are TGCAGCGTTCCTAGCAGGGTCGTGAATGAGCAGTTCTTC.

The genes are TRBV3-1 and TRBJ2-1; D is perhaps TRBD1 (5 bases). The CDR3 contains 14 residues. V lost 2 bases, J lost 4 bases, and 9 bases lay in between. CDR1 and CDR2 from the germline V gene are LGHDT and YNNKEL (reference sequence). The CDR3 nucleotides are TGTGCCAGCAGCCAACGTCGACAGTACAATGAGCAGTTCTTC. Translated, it gives CASSQRRQYNEQFF.

This clonotype has at least ten counts. The chain recombines TRBV28 with TRBJ2-5; D is uncertain. In germline, CDR1 is MDHEN, CDR2 SYDVKM. This CDR3 comprises 15 residues. The V end was cut by 1 base, the J end by 1 base, with 10 bases between. CDR3: CASSLYPGGQETQYF. In nucleotides, the CDR3 is TGTGCCAGCAGTTTATACCCGGGCGGCCAAGAGACCCAGTACTTC.

This clonotype was seen only a few times. This chain links TRBV18 with TRBJ2-5; no clear D gene. From germline, CDR1 is KGHSH and CDR2 LQKENI. Deletions cut 1 base from V and 5 bases from J, with 17 bases between. The CDR3 runs 16 residues. DNA of the CDR3: TGTGCCAGCTCACCACTTCCCCGTGAGATCTCGGAGACCCAGTACTTC. It yields the protein CASSPLPREISETQYF.

The V call is TRBV7-9, the J call TRBJ2-7; TRBD2 matches 9 bases. The CDR3 contains 16 residues. Germline-derived CDR1 and CDR2 are SEHNR and FQNEAQ (reference sequence). Trimming at V came to 1 base and at J to 0 bases, leaving 4 bases not matched to a gene. CDR3: CASSLDAGGYSYEQYF. The CDR3 nucleotides read TGTGCCAGCAGCTTAGATGCGGGAGGGTACTCCTACGAGCAGTACTTC.

This clonotype appeared once. The CDR3 spells CASSYAAGSTEAFF. CDR3 sequence (DNA): TGTGCCAGCAGTTACGCCGCTGGGAGCACTGAAGCTTTCTTT. This chain uses TRBV6-5 with TRBJ1-1; D is ambiguous. Between the trimmed V and J ends, which lost 2 bases and 4 bases, there was a span of 11 bases. CDR1 and CDR2 from the germline V gene are MNHEY and SVGAGI. The CDR3 contains 14 residues.

V is TRBV7-6 and J is TRBJ2-4; 9 bases are shared with TRBD2. CDR1 is SGHVS, CDR2 FNYEAQ, per germline. J lost 6 bases, V lost 1 base, and 10 bases had no gene match. This CDR3 comprises 17 residues. The CDR3 DNA sequence: TGTGCCAGCAGCTTAGGTTCCCTAGCGGGGACTACAAACATTCAGTACTTC. It yields the protein CASSLGSLAGTTNIQYF.

The chain employs TRBV20-1 and TRBJ2-2, with TRBD2 identical over 8 bases. After removal of 0 bases from V and 9 bases from J, the junction contained 6 bases not matched to a gene. CDR3 length: 14 residues. Germline V gene data show CDR1 as DFQATT and CDR2 as SNEGSKA (reference sequence). This CDR3 reads CSARDRGGPRELFF. In DNA, the CDR3 is TGCAGTGCTAGAGATCGCGGGGGGCCCAGGGAGCTGTTTTTT.